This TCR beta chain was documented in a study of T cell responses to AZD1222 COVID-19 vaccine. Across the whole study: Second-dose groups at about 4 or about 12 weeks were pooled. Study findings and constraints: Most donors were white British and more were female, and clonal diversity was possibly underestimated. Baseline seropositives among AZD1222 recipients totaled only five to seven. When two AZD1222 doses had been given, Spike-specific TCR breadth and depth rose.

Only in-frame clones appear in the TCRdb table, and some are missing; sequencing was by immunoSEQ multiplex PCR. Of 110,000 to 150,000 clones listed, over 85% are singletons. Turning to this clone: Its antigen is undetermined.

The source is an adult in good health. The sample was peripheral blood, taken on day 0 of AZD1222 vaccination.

The CDR3 DNA reads as TGTGCCAGTATCCGACAGGGGACCACCTATGGCTACACCTTC. It codes for CASIRQGTTYGYTF. The chain carries TRBV19 and TRBJ1-2; 8 bases match TRBD1. CDR3 length equals 14 residues. Germline CDR1 and CDR2: LNHDA and SQIVND (reference sequence). After removal of 7 bases from V and 4 bases from J, the junction contained 8 bases not matched to a gene.